Below are 30 T cell receptor beta chains sequenced from a single sample in a study of blood T cells in healthy people across ages. Through a sample-barcoded 5' primer and a J-beta primer mix, a second PCR was run for about 7 to 12 cycles. Each CDR3 protein gets one entry after TCRdb re-called the 5' RACE reads with MiXCR. The sample holds roughly 800,000 distinct CDR3 sequences, about 62% seen once. The specimen was blood. These receptors originate from a man aged 25-40 years in good health.

The chain carries TRBV11-1 and TRBJ2-5, with TRBD2 matching 7 bases. The germline V gene encodes CDR1 SGHAT and CDR2 FQDESV (reference sequence). The V gene end was trimmed by 4 bases and the J gene end by 5 bases; junction bases not matched to a gene: 7. The CDR3 spans 14 residues. As DNA, the CDR3 is TGTGCCAGCAGCTGGTCGGACGGGGGGGAGACCCAGTACTTC. This translates into CASSWSDGGETQYF.

The chain links TRBV4-3 to TRBJ1-1; D is perhaps TRBD1 (5 bases). Germline V gene lookup returns CDR1 LGHNA and CDR2 YSLEER. V lost 4 bases to trimming and J lost 0 bases, with 6 bases between them. The CDR3 contains 13 residues. DNA for the CDR3: TGCGCCAGCAGCCGAGGGGTGAACACTGAAGCTTTCTTT. Translation gives CASSRGVNTEAFF.

V is TRBV6-5 and J is TRBJ1-5; D not resolved. The length of the CDR3 is 13 residues. Germline V CDR1 and CDR2: MNHEY, SVGAGI. V lost 5 bases to trimming and J lost 5 bases, with 10 bases between them. In nucleotides, the CDR3 is TGTGCCAGCAGTCCGACACCCTATCAGCCCCAGCATTTT. Protein product: CASSPTPYQPQHF.

V usage is TRBV7-4 and J usage is TRBJ2-7, with 7 bases aligning to TRBD2. Losses at the gene ends were 5 bases for V and 2 bases for J; bases not matched to a gene: 15. The CDR3 extends over 17 amino acids. The V gene's germline CDR1 is SGHVT and CDR2 SQSDAQ. The CDR3: CASSRTPGGGPTYEQYF. The CDR3 DNA reads TGTGCCAGCAGCCGGACCCCGGGAGGAGGGCCAACCTACGAGCAGTACTTC. The variable domain in full, with the rest retrieved from reference TRBV7-4 and TRBJ2-7, is GAGVSQSPRYKVAKRGRDVALRCDSISGHVTLYWYRQTLGQGSEVLTYSQSDAQRDKSGRPSGRFSAERPERSVSTLKIQRTEQGDSAVYLCASSRTPGGGPTYEQYFGPGTRLTVT.

V gene TRBV3-1 combines with J gene TRBJ2-7; D remains unclear. This CDR3 region has 15 residues. The V gene's germline CDR1 is LGHDT and CDR2 YNNKEL (reference sequence). V was trimmed by 0 bases and J by 3 bases, leaving 12 bases between them. CDR3 loop: CASSQDSGPIYEQYF. The CDR3 DNA is TGTGCCAGCAGCCAAGATTCCGGGCCGATCTACGAGCAGTACTTC.

The chain joins TRBV10-3 to TRBJ2-5, with TRBD1 matching over 8 bases. The J call is doubtful: the DNA matches TRBJ2-7 better. CDR1 is ENHRY, CDR2 SYGVKD, per germline. There are 15 residues in the CDR3. CDR3 DNA: TGTGCCATCAGTGAGGGGGGGACAGGTCCCTACGAGCAGTACTTC. This encodes CAISEGGTGPYEQYF.

This clonotype has a handful of counts. The rearrangement joins TRBV5-1 to TRBJ2-7; D might be TRBD1 or TRBD2, each matching 6 bases. Trimming cost V 4 bases and J 7 bases, with 21 bases left between them. The CDR3 is 15 amino acids. CDR1 is SGHRS, CDR2 YFSETQ, per germline. The CDR3 DNA sequence: TGCGCCAGCAGCCGATATGGAAGGGGGACTGGGGAGCAGTACTTC. It yields the protein CASSRYGRGTGEQYF.

This clonotype appeared a single time. The V call is TRBV7-9, the J call TRBJ2-4; 9 bases align to TRBD2. Trimming took 5 bases from V and 3 from J; bases not matched to a gene: 11. CDR3 length: 17 residues. CDR1 is SEHNR and CDR2 is FQNEAQ in the germline V gene (reference sequence). CDR3 loop: CASSADRAAGGKNIQYF. The DNA for the CDR3 is TGTGCCAGCAGCGCCGACCGGGCAGCGGGAGGCAAAAACATTCAGTACTTC.

The chain couples TRBV11-2 to TRBJ1-2, with D possibly matching TRBD1 (5 bases). The CDR3 totals 18 residues. Germline V gene sequence: CDR1 SGHAT, CDR2 FQNNGV. The V gene lost 2 bases and the J gene lost 2 bases, with 21 bases spanning the gap. Written as DNA, the CDR3 is TGTGCCAGCAGCTTAACCCTTCCGACGGGACGGCGGAACTATGGCTACACCTTC. Protein sequence: CASSLTLPTGRRNYGYTF. Complete variable domain (other parts from reference TRBV11-2 and TRBJ1-2): EAGVAQSPRYKIIEKRQSVAFWCNPISGHATLYWYQQILGQGPKLLIQFQNNGVVDDSQLPKDRFSAERLKGVDSTLKIQPAKLEDSAVYLCASSLTLPTGRRNYGYTFGSGTRLTVV.

The chain combines TRBV7-2 with TRBJ2-5; the match to TRBD2 covers 10 bases. CDR3 length: 19 amino acids. V gave up 6 bases and J gave up 11 bases; unmatched junction bases: 27. From germline, CDR1 is SGHTA and CDR2 FQGNSA. This CDR3 is CASRSQGGLAATSYNEQYF. As DNA, the CDR3 is TGTGCCAGCAGATCGCAAGGCGGACTAGCGGCAACTTCCTACAATGAGCAGTACTTC.

This clonotype has just a few counts. This chain connects TRBV25-1 to TRBJ2-1, with TRBD2 matching over 8 bases. Germline lookup yields CDR1 MGHDK and CDR2 SYGVNS. The CDR3 has 14 residues. Trimming removed 4 bases from V and 8 bases from J; junction bases left unmatched: 7. As DNA, the CDR3 is TGTGCCAGCAGTGTCAGACTAGCGAAAGATGAGCAGTTCTTC. It yields the protein CASSVRLAKDEQFF.

V gene TRBV28 combines with J gene TRBJ2-7; D is unresolved. There are 13 residues in the CDR3. The germline V gene has CDR1 MDHEN and CDR2 SYDVKM. With 8 bases removed from V and 1 base from J, the gap between germline ends came to 12 bases. The CDR3 coding sequence is TGTGCCAGCCGGGCTGGTCATTCCTACGAGCAGTACTTC. This translates into CASRAGHSYEQYF.

The genes are TRBV28 and TRBJ1-6; D not resolved. V lost 3 bases to trimming and J lost 3 bases, with 6 bases between them. Looked up from germline, CDR1 is MDHEN and CDR2 is SYDVKM. The CDR3 loop spans 14 amino acids. The CDR3: CASSLRIYNSPLHF. CDR3 DNA: TGTGCCAGCAGTTTGCGAATCTATAATTCACCCCTCCACTTT.

The gene calls are TRBV20-1 and TRBJ1-1, with D hard to call. Germline V CDR1 and CDR2: DFQATT, SNEGSKA (reference sequence). This CDR3 spans 13 amino acids. V shed 3 bases and J shed 1 base, with 9 bases lying between them. The CDR3 loop is CSARIPGNTEAFF. The CDR3 coding sequence is TGCAGTGCTAGGATCCCCGGGAACACTGAAGCTTTCTTT.

The gene calls are TRBV13 and TRBJ1-2; D unresolved. The CDR3 is made up of 12 amino acids. V dropped 5 bases and J dropped 2 bases, with 6 bases sitting between them. Germline loops: CDR1 PRHDT, CDR2 FYEKMQ (reference sequence). CDR3 bases: TGTGCCAGCAGCCGCAGGAACTATGGCTACACCTTC. This codes for CASSRRNYGYTF. Full variable domain (remainder filled in from reference TRBV13 and TRBJ1-2): AAGVIQSPRHLIKEKRETATLKCYPIPRHDTVYWYQQGPGQDPQFLISFYEKMQSDKGSIPDRFSAQQFSDYHSELNMSSLELGDSALYFCASSRRNYGYTFGSGTRLTVV.

The rearrangement uses TRBV20-1 and TRBJ2-3; D is tentatively TRBD1 or TRBD2 (6 bases each). The germline V gene encodes CDR1 DFQATT and CDR2 SNEGSKA (reference sequence). The CDR3 totals 16 residues. V was cut by 0 bases and J by 2 bases, with 15 bases left in between. The CDR3 coding sequence is TGCAGTGCTAGAGATCTCCGGGGGCCCCTCACAGATACGCAGTATTTT. Amino acid sequence: CSARDLRGPLTDTQYF.

In this sample, this clonotype turned up a few times. The CDR3 nucleotides are TGCAGCGCGAGAGGGACTAGCTCTTCGGAGACCCAGTACTTC. Protein: CSARGTSSSETQYF. The chain recombines TRBV29-1 with TRBJ2-5; TRBD2 matches at 9 bases. V dropped 7 bases and J dropped 5; count of bases not matched to a gene: 11. This CDR3 spans 14 amino acids. The V gene's germline CDR1 is SQVTM and CDR2 ANQGSEA.

V gene TRBV15 combines with J gene TRBJ1-1, with D uncertain. The CDR3 length is 12 residues. Deletions cut 3 bases from V and 5 bases from J, with 7 bases between. CDR1 and CDR2 (germline): LNHNV, YYDKDF (reference sequence). CDR3 residues: CATSSGWTEAFF. CDR3 DNA: TGTGCCACCAGCAGCGGATGGACTGAAGCTTTCTTT.

This clonotype appeared once. Germline is not matched at one junction end, which may reflect a read error. This chain connects TRBV7-7 to TRBJ1-1; 10 bases fit TRBD1. Germline CDR1 SSHAT, CDR2 FNYEAQ (reference sequence). The length of the CDR3 is 17 residues. CDR3 in amino acids: CASSLTQSGQGNGEAFF. The CDR3 DNA is TGTGCTAGCAGCTTAACCCAATCGGGACAGGGGAACGGTGAAGCTTTCTTT.

The chain employs TRBV29-1 and TRBJ1-5, with 10 bases aligning to TRBD1. J was trimmed by 5 bases and V by 6 bases; bases with no gene match: 4. Germline V CDR1 and CDR2: SQVTM, ANQGSEA. The CDR3 runs 13 residues. CDR3 sequence: CSVAGTGDQPQHF. CDR3 nucleotides: TGCAGCGTGGCCGGGACAGGGGATCAGCCCCAGCATTTT.

The chain links TRBV20-1 to TRBJ2-7; TRBD1 is a possible D gene (5 bases). CDR1 is DFQATT and CDR2 is SNEGSKA in the germline V gene (reference sequence). This CDR3 has 14 amino acids. Trimming removed 0 bases at V and 3 bases at J, with 12 bases between. The CDR3 nucleotides read TGCAGTGCTAGAGATTTAAACAGGAACTACGAGCAGTACTTC. Encoded protein: CSARDLNRNYEQYF.

The rearrangement joins TRBV6-1 to TRBJ1-2; TRBD1 agrees at 7 bases. Germline loops: CDR1 MNHNS, CDR2 SASEGT. This CDR3 comprises 13 residues. The junction had 7 bases not matched to a gene; V was cut back by 4 bases and J by 8 bases. CDR3 sequence reads: CASSARDSQGYTF. CDR3 DNA: TGTGCCAGCAGTGCCCGGGACAGCCAGGGCTACACCTTC.

The chain carries TRBV4-2 and TRBJ2-7; 8 bases fit TRBD2. V trimming: 0 bases; J trimming: 4 bases; junction bases outside the gene matches: 5. Germline CDR1 and CDR2: LGHNA and YNFKEQ. The CDR3 consists of 15 residues. The CDR3 nucleotides read TGTGCCAGCAGCCAAGACGCGCGGGAGGCTTACGAGCAGTACTTC. Residues: CASSQDAREAYEQYF.

V is TRBV4-3 and J is TRBJ1-6; no definite D call. The germline V gene encodes CDR1 LGHNA and CDR2 YSLEER. The CDR3 loop spans 15 amino acids. V lost 3 bases to trimming and J lost 0 bases, with 6 bases between them. CDR3 bases: TGCGCCAGCAGCCATGGGCGCTCCTATAATTCACCCCTCCACTTT. This codes for CASSHGRSYNSPLHF.

Only one count was recorded for this clonotype. The chain couples TRBV20-1 to TRBJ2-1, with TRBD2 identical over 7 bases. The V segment lost 3 bases and the J segment 8 bases; nucleotides outside the gene matches: 10. Germline CDR1 is DFQATT and CDR2 is SNEGSKA (reference sequence). There are 14 residues in the CDR3. The CDR3 spells CSASVRVAGYEQFF. CDR3 DNA: TGCAGTGCTAGTGTTAGGGTAGCGGGCTATGAGCAGTTCTTC.

This clonotype was observed a few times. The chain recombines TRBV6-5 with TRBJ2-7; D is ambiguous. CDR1 MNHEY and CDR2 SVGAGI come from the germline V gene. CDR3 size: 13 residues. V dropped 10 bases and J dropped 3 bases, with 16 bases sitting between them. The CDR3: CATLRPADYEQYF. CDR3 coding DNA: TGTGCCACCTTACGCCCAGCCGACTACGAGCAGTACTTC.

The chain combines TRBV7-3 with TRBJ1-2; D is perhaps TRBD1 (6 bases). The germline V gene has CDR1 SGHTA and CDR2 FQGTGA. Deletions cut 5 bases from V and 8 bases from J, with 24 bases between. The CDR3 extends over 16 amino acids. CDR3 in DNA: TGTGCCAGCAGCGAAGCCTTCGGGGGCCCTCGGGAGGGCTACACCTTC. It translates to CASSEAFGGPREGYTF.

The sample holds a few counts of this clonotype. The chain combines TRBV20-1 with TRBJ1-2, with TRBD1 as a possible D gene (6 bases). Germline lookup yields CDR1 DFQATT and CDR2 SNEGSKA (reference sequence). The CDR3 contains 11 residues. In DNA, the CDR3 is TGCAGCTGCGGGGGCTCTTATGGCTACACCTTC. Protein: CSCGGSYGYTF.

The sample holds a few counts of this clonotype. The chain joins TRBV6-2 or TRBV6-3 to TRBJ2-1; D gene uncertain. The CDR3 length is 13 residues. The germline V gene encodes CDR1 MNHEY and CDR2 SVGEGT. The germline V and J ends were trimmed by 11 bases and 3 bases, with 14 bases remaining between them. As DNA, the CDR3 is TGTGCCGTCGGCAGGATGATCTACAATGAGCAGTTCTTC. Protein sequence: CAVGRMIYNEQFF.

Details on this clonotype: This may be a read error: a much more frequent sequence differs by one nucleotide. V and J are TRBV5-1 and TRBJ2-4; D is possibly TRBD2 (5 bases). TRBJ2-7 explains the end of the DNA better; the J call may be wrong. This CDR3 region has 14 residues. The germline V gene encodes CDR1 SGHRS and CDR2 YFSETQ. DNA for the CDR3: TGCGCCGGCAGCGCCGGACCGGGATCTTACGAGCAGTACTTC. As protein: CAGSAGPGSYEQYF.